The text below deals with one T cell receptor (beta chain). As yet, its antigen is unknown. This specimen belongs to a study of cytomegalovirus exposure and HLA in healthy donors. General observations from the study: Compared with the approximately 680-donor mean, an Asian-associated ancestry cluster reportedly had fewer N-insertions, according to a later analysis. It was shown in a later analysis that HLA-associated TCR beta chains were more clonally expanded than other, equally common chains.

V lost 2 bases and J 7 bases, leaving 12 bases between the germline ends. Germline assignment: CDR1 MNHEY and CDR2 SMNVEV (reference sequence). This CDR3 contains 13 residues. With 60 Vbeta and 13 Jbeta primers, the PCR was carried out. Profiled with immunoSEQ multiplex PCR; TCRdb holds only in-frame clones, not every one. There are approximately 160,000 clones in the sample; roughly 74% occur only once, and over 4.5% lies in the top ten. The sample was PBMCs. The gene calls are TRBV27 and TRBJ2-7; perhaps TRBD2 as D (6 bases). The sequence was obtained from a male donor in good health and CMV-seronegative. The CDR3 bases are TGTGCCAGCAGTTTACAGGGAGGATGGGAGCAGTACTTC. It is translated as CASSLQGGWEQYF.